The 30 T cell receptor beta chains reported below all come from one sample, sequenced in a study of early stage breast cancer tumors. Generated by immunoSEQ multiplex PCR, the TCRdb table keeps only in-frame clones and is missing some. Here the sample spans around 71,000 clones, 65% to 80% being singletons. The sample comprised blood. Receptors were obtained from a person between 55 and 70 years old with breast cancer.

This chain links TRBV5-1 with TRBJ1-2; no firm D call. Deletions cut 6 bases from V and 2 bases from J, with 11 bases between. The CDR3 contains 13 residues. Germline V CDR1 and CDR2: SGHRS, YFSETQ. This CDR3 is CASTEGSNYGYTF. CDR3 DNA: TGCGCCAGCACCGAGGGCAGCAACTATGGCTACACCTTC.

The chain joins TRBV30 to TRBJ1-2, with D possibly TRBD1 on 6 matching bases. This CDR3 contains 13 residues. CDR1 GTSNPN and CDR2 SVGIG come from the germline V gene (reference sequence). The V and J ends lost 0 bases and 8 bases respectively, with 13 bases between them. DNA for the CDR3: TGTGCCTGGAGTGTAGGGGGGAGTGGAGGCTACACCTTC. This encodes CAWSVGGSGGYTF.

The table lists this clone with a few counts. The chain combines TRBV5-1 with TRBJ2-2; unclear D gene. The CDR3 has 14 residues. V shed 0 bases and J shed 6 bases, with 9 bases lying between them. Germline values: CDR1 SGHRS, CDR2 YFSETQ. For the CDR3, the DNA is TGCGCCAGCAGCTTGGAGTATCCAGCCGGGGAGCTGTTTTTT. Translated, it gives CASSLEYPAGELFF.

The J gene is TRBJ1-4, the V gene TRBV19; a possible D gene is TRBD1 (6 bases). V lost 2 bases and J 5 bases, leaving 12 bases between the germline ends. Germline CDR1 and CDR2: LNHDA and SQIVND (reference sequence). The CDR3 consists of 15 residues. CDR3: CASSIKQGRNEKLFF. CDR3 sequence (DNA): TGTGCCAGTAGTATAAAACAGGGACGGAATGAAAAACTGTTTTTT.

This clone has only a few counts. The V and J genes are TRBV28 and TRBJ1-2; 7 bases agree with TRBD1. V dropped 3 bases and J dropped 3; count of bases not matched to a gene: 7. This CDR3 contains 15 residues. CDR1 and CDR2 from the germline V gene are MDHEN and SYDVKM. The CDR3 here is CASSFERGLDYGYTF. In nucleotides, the CDR3 is TGTGCCAGCAGTTTCGAGAGGGGGCTGGACTATGGCTACACCTTC.

V is TRBV10-1 and J is TRBJ2-1; TRBD2 agrees at 8 bases. The germline gives CDR1 WNHNN, CDR2 SYGVQD (reference sequence). The V and J ends lost 3 bases and 6 bases, in that order; junction bases with no gene match: 4. This CDR3 is 14 amino acids long. CDR3 sequence (DNA): TGCGCCAGCAGTGATTCGGGGGGGGGCAATGAGCAGTTCTTC. This encodes CASSDSGGGNEQFF.

The chain employs TRBV14 and TRBJ2-2, with D tentatively TRBD2 (6 bases). In germline, CDR1 is SGHDN, CDR2 FVKESK. Trimming cost V 4 bases and J 3 bases, with 21 bases left between them. There are 18 residues in the CDR3. The CDR3 DNA reads as TGTGCCAGCAGCCTCCCCGCGGGGCTAGTCGTTCACACCGGGGAGCTGTTTTTT. Its protein product is CASSLPAGLVVHTGELFF. The variable domain in full, completed from reference TRBV14 and TRBJ2-2, reads EAGVTQFPSHSVIEKGQTVTLRCDPISGHDNLYWYRRVMGKEIKFLLHFVKESKQDESGMPNNRFLAERTGGTYSTLKVQPAELEDSGVYFCASSLPAGLVVHTGELFFGEGSRLTVL.

V and J are TRBV11-2 and TRBJ1-1; the D is unclear. Germline V gene sequence: CDR1 SGHAT, CDR2 FQNNGV. There are 14 residues in the CDR3. V lost 1 base and J 3 bases, leaving 9 bases between the germline ends. The CDR3 sequence: CASSLVRADTEAFF. As DNA, the CDR3 is TGTGCCAGCAGCTTAGTTAGGGCTGACACTGAAGCTTTCTTT.

The CDR3 DNA sequence: TGTGCCAGCAGCGTGGGACAGAGGAACTATGGCTACACCTTC. It translates to CASSVGQRNYGYTF. V usage is TRBV5-6 and J usage is TRBJ1-2; 7 nucleotides align to TRBD1. Trimming cost V 4 bases and J 2 bases; bases outside gene matches: 5. Germline V lookup: CDR1 SGHDT, CDR2 YYEEEE. This CDR3 spans 14 amino acids. The full variable domain, rest sourced from reference TRBV5-6 and TRBJ1-2, is DAGVTQSPTHLIKTRGQQVTLRCSPKSGHDTVSWYQQALGQGPQFIFQYYEEEERQRGNFPDRFSGHQFPNYSSELNVNALLLGDSALYLCASSVGQRNYGYTFGSGTRLTVV.

J is TRBJ2-7 and V is TRBV15; possibly TRBD1 or TRBD2 for D (6 bases each). Per germline, CDR1 LNHNV and CDR2 YYDKDF (reference sequence). The CDR3 is 14 residues long. Trimming shortened V by 0 bases and J by 4 bases, and 10 bases separated the two germline ends. This chain's CDR3 is CATSRDIGGYEQYF. For the CDR3, the DNA is TGTGCCACCAGCAGAGATATAGGGGGGTACGAGCAGTACTTC.

The gene calls are TRBV6-1 and TRBJ2-7; a possible D gene is TRBD1 (5 bases). The CDR3 extends over 14 amino acids. The germline V gene has CDR1 MNHNS and CDR2 SASEGT. Trimming left V 1 base short and J 5 bases short, with 12 bases between. CDR3 amino acids: CASSEDRGLNEQYF. The CDR3 DNA reads as TGTGCCAGCAGTGAAGATAGGGGATTGAACGAGCAGTACTTC.

J is TRBJ2-1 and V is TRBV5-6; D is uncertain. V shed 4 bases and J shed 6 bases, with 11 bases lying between them. The germline V gene has CDR1 SGHDT and CDR2 YYEEEE. This CDR3 comprises 13 residues. CDR3 in DNA: TGTGCCAGCAGCCCGGCACTATTCAATGAGCAGTTCTTC. Its translation: CASSPALFNEQFF. Full variable domain (rest looked up from reference TRBV5-6 and TRBJ2-1): DAGVTQSPTHLIKTRGQQVTLRCSPKSGHDTVSWYQQALGQGPQFIFQYYEEEERQRGNFPDRFSGHQFPNYSSELNVNALLLGDSALYLCASSPALFNEQFFGPGTRLTVL.

J is TRBJ2-7 and V is TRBV5-1; TRBD1 aligns across 8 bases. V was clipped by 0 bases and J by 2 bases; unmatched bases: 10. This CDR3 region has 17 residues. Looked up from germline, CDR1 is SGHRS and CDR2 is YFSETQ. CDR3 protein: CASSLDGRGRGTYEQYF. CDR3 bases: TGCGCCAGCAGCTTGGATGGCAGGGGGCGGGGAACCTACGAGCAGTACTTC. Combining the CDR3 with reference TRBV5-1 and TRBJ2-7 gives the whole variable domain KAGVTQTPRYLIKTRGQQVTLSCSPISGHRSVSWYQQTPGQGLQFLFEYFSETQRNKGNFPGRFSGRQFSNSRSEMNVSTLELGDSALYLCASSLDGRGRGTYEQYFGPGTRLTVT.

This clone appeared a few times. The gene calls are TRBV2 and TRBJ2-7; TRBD2 might be the D (6 bases). The CDR3 runs 14 residues. The V end lost 6 bases, the J end lost 1 base, and 13 bases lay between the germline ends. Germline CDR1 and CDR2: SNHLY and FYNNEI. Written as DNA, the CDR3 is TGTGCCAGCAGCCAGGAGGGCGGATCCTACGAGCAGTACTTC. As protein: CASSQEGGSYEQYF.

This clone was observed once. The same CDR3 arises from other DNA sequences in this sample as well. V is TRBV30 and J is TRBJ2-1; either TRBD1 or TRBD2 may supply D (5 bases each). With 3 bases removed from V and 0 bases from J, the gap between germline ends came to 9 bases. The CDR3 contains 14 residues. Germline assignment: CDR1 GTSNPN and CDR2 SVGIG (reference sequence). CDR3 nucleotides: TGTGCCTGGAGCGCAGGGAGCTCCTACAATGAGCAGTTCTTC. Its translation is CAWSAGSSYNEQFF.

The chain employs TRBV9 and TRBJ2-2; D is perhaps TRBD1 (6 bases). Germline loops: CDR1 SGDLS, CDR2 YYNGEE. V was cut by 0 bases and J by 7 bases, with 10 bases left in between. CDR3 length equals 14 residues. Here the CDR3 reads CASSVGTDHGELFF. The CDR3 coding sequence is TGTGCCAGCAGCGTAGGGACAGACCACGGGGAGCTGTTTTTT.

The chain recombines TRBV6-5 with TRBJ2-7; 7 nucleotides match TRBD1. This CDR3 has 13 amino acids. Germline CDR1 is MNHEY and CDR2 is SVGAGI. J lost 1 base, V lost 4 bases, and 1 base had no gene match. DNA of the CDR3: TGTGCCAGCAGTTTGGGACAGTCCTACGAGCAGTACTTC. It encodes CASSLGQSYEQYF.

V and J are TRBV5-6 and TRBJ2-7; D possibly uses TRBD1 or TRBD2 (5 bases each). This CDR3 contains 15 residues. CDR1 and CDR2 from the germline V gene are SGHDT and YYEEEE. Deletions cut 5 bases from V and 6 bases from J, with 21 bases between. The CDR3 region is CASRPRGTRPGEQYF. The CDR3 coding sequence is TGTGCCAGCAGGCCTCGAGGGACCAGGCCAGGCGAGCAGTACTTC.

This chain joins TRBV6-6 and TRBJ2-3; TRBD2 agrees at 8 bases. J lost 10 bases, V lost 4 bases, and 10 bases had no gene match. Looked up from germline, CDR1 is MNHNY and CDR2 is SVGAGI (reference sequence). CDR3 length: 14 amino acids. DNA of the CDR3: TGTGCCAGCAGTTCGACTTTAGGGCGGGGGGCGCAGTATTTT. It codes for CASSSTLGRGAQYF.

The rearrangement uses TRBV6-4 and TRBJ2-1; 7 bases fit TRBD2. CDR3 size: 14 residues. Germline assignment: CDR1 MRHNA and CDR2 SNTAGT. After removal of 6 bases from V and 10 bases from J, the junction contained 12 bases not matched to a gene. CDR3 nucleotides: TGTGCCAGCAGCCTCGGGGCGGGAGCTGAAGAGCAGTTCTTC. Translating gives CASSLGAGAEEQFF.

V is TRBV7-2 and J is TRBJ2-5, with 9 nucleotides matching TRBD2. J lost 1 base, V lost 6 bases, and 9 bases had no gene match. The CDR3 sequence is 16 residues long. In germline, CDR1 is SGHTA, CDR2 FQGNSA. This CDR3 is CASRRAGGGIQETQYF. The CDR3 region has the DNA TGTGCCAGCAGGCGAGCGGGGGGAGGTATCCAAGAGACCCAGTACTTC.

The chain links TRBV7-8 to TRBJ2-7; 10 positions agree with TRBD1. CDR3 length: 15 amino acids. J was trimmed by 11 bases and V by 6 bases; bases with no gene match: 16. Germline V gives CDR1 SGHVS, CDR2 FQNEAQ. DNA for the CDR3: TGTGCCAGCAGGGGGGGGGACAGGGGCTTACAAGGGGAGTACTTC. Translated: CASRGGDRGLQGEYF.

V and J are TRBV28 and TRBJ2-1, with 8 nucleotides matching TRBD1. V trimming: 6 bases; J trimming: 4 bases; junction bases outside the gene matches: 11. CDR1 and CDR2 from the germline V gene are MDHEN and SYDVKM. CDR3 size: 16 residues. The CDR3 here is CASRPSGTGNYNEQFF. The DNA for the CDR3 is TGTGCCAGCAGACCGTCCGGGACAGGAAATTACAATGAGCAGTTCTTC.

The chain is built from TRBV11-2 and TRBJ2-1; 9 bases fit TRBD2. From germline, CDR1 is SGHAT and CDR2 FQNNGV. The CDR3 has 16 amino acids. V was clipped by 5 bases and J by 7 bases; unmatched bases: 12. In DNA form, the CDR3 reads TGTGCCAGCAGCACCCCTCTGGCGGGAGGGGAAAATGAGCAGTTCTTC. Translation: CASSTPLAGGENEQFF.

The gene calls are TRBV5-5 and TRBJ1-1; D gene unclear. Per germline, CDR1 SGHKS and CDR2 YYEKEE (reference sequence). V shed 4 bases and J shed 2 bases, with 18 bases lying between them. The CDR3 runs to 16 residues. Here the CDR3 DNA reads TGTGCCAGCAGCAGCGTCATCTGGGCAGGCAACACTGAAGCTTTCTTT. Translation: CASSSVIWAGNTEAFF.

The V call is TRBV15, the J call TRBJ1-4; 8 bases fit TRBD1. V dropped 11 bases and J dropped 4; count of bases not matched to a gene: 15. Germline V gene sequence: CDR1 LNHNV, CDR2 YYDKDF (reference sequence). The CDR3 consists of 16 residues. CDR3 residues: CASTTRQGNLNEKLFF. In DNA form, the CDR3 reads TGTGCCTCCACAACGAGACAGGGGAACCTTAATGAAAAACTGTTTTTT. The whole variable domain, remainder taken from reference TRBV15 and TRBJ1-4, is DAMVIQNPRYQVTQFGKPVTLSCSQTLNHNVMYWYQQKSSQAPKLLFHYYDKDFNNEADTPDNFQSRRPNTSFCFLDIRSPGLGDTAMYLCASTTRQGNLNEKLFFGSGTQLSVL.

The chain carries TRBV7-2 and TRBJ1-1, with D uncertain. From germline, CDR1 is SGHTA and CDR2 FQGNSA. The V gene lost 4 bases and the J gene lost 0 bases, with 12 bases spanning the gap. This CDR3 comprises 15 residues. CDR3 coding DNA: TGTGCCAGCAGCTCTCCTATGGTCTTGAACACTGAAGCTTTCTTT. Translated: CASSSPMVLNTEAFF.

The chain uses TRBV7-2 and TRBJ1-1, with a tentative D call TRBD1 (5 bases). The ends were cut back, 5 bases at V and 1 base at J, with 20 bases in the middle. Germline CDR1 and CDR2: SGHTA and FQGNSA. The length of the CDR3 is 17 residues. CDR3 coding DNA: TGTGCCAGCAGCCCGGTAGCGGGGGTTTATGGGAACACTGAAGCTTTCTTT. The encoded protein is CASSPVAGVYGNTEAFF. Supplemented by reference TRBV7-2 and TRBJ1-1, the full variable domain reads GAGVSQSPSNKVTEKGKDVELRCDPISGHTALYWYRQSLGQGLEFLIYFQGNSAPDKSGLPSDRFSAERTGGSVSTLTIQRTQQEDSAVYLCASSPVAGVYGNTEAFFGQGTRLTVV.

Only a few counts were recorded for this clone. V gene TRBV5-5 combines with J gene TRBJ1-1, with 9 bases identical to TRBD1. The trim removed 0 bases at V and 6 bases at J, leaving 0 bases unmatched. Per the germline V gene, CDR1 is SGHKS and CDR2 is YYEKEE (reference sequence). The CDR3 runs to 13 residues. CDR3 bases: TGTGCCAGCAGCTTGGGGACAGGGGCTGAAGCTTTCTTT. This encodes CASSLGTGAEAFF.

The rearrangement links TRBV18 to TRBJ1-6, with D maybe TRBD1 (5 bases). V dropped 0 bases and J dropped 5 bases, with 8 bases sitting between them. The CDR3 is made up of 15 amino acids. Germline CDR1 and CDR2: KGHSH and LQKENI. CDR3 region: CASSPPGGNNSPLHF. The CDR3 DNA reads as TGTGCCAGCTCACCACCGGGGGGGAATAATTCACCCCTCCACTTT.